This T cell receptor beta chain was documented in a study of T-cell memory formation after mild COVID-19. MiXCR was run by TCRdb on the 5' RACE reads, yielding one entry per CDR3 protein. Among some 210,000 distinct CDR3 sequences listed, around 30% were seen once. Study-level points and caveats: Later expanders leaned CD4+, whereas clones that contracted between day 15 and 85 were balanced CD4/CD8.

This clonotype has only a few counts. Its antigen is as yet unknown. The V end lost 5 bases, the J end lost 6 bases, and 25 bases lay between the germline ends. CDR1 DFQATT and CDR2 SNEGSKA come from the germline V gene (reference sequence). This CDR3 contains 16 residues. Specimen: PBMCs or a T cell subset sorted from them (not recorded which). The genes are TRBV20-1 and TRBJ1-2; unclear D gene. The clonotype comes from an adult woman who had mild COVID-19 (a few samples of this study predate the infection). Cell type and time point are not known. CDR3 in amino acids: CSAPSPVQASMDGYTF. The CDR3 bases are TGCAGTGCTCCATCACCGGTGCAGGCCTCAATGGATGGCTACACCTTC.